These T cell receptor beta chains were read from a single sample in a study of CD8+CD57+ T cells in acquired aplastic anemia. Using its own MiXCR run on the reads, TCRdb lists one record per CDR3 protein. This sample yields under 350,000 distinct CDR3 sequences, of which roughly 61% are seen a single time; 1% to 1.5% belongs to the top ten. Sequencing was performed on sorted CD4+, CD8+, or CD8+CD57+ T cells (not recorded which) from PBMCs. The receptors shown here come from a human donor with aplastic anemia. Each CDR3 is given without its conserved first and last residue.

CDR3: SVGGRDNQPQH
length: 11
J: TRBJ1-5
V: TRBV29-1

CDR3: ASSFISPGKKLWRAF
length: 15
J: TRBJ1-1
V: TRBV5-1

CDR3: ASSVHLFYEQY
length: 11
J: TRBJ2-7
V: TRBV12-3/TRBV12-4

CDR3: ASIGGGRGSPLH
length: 12
J: TRBJ1-6
V: TRBV25-1

CDR3: ASSPPASGSPLQETQY
length: 16
J: TRBJ2-5
V: TRBV18

CDR3: ASSLRAAGGNSPLH
length: 14
J: TRBJ1-6
V: TRBV7-9

CDR3: ASSLDISREQY
length: 11
J: TRBJ2-7
V: TRBV7-9

CDR3: ASSSSGAETQY
length: 11
J: TRBJ2-5
V: TRBV5-1

CDR3: ATSREGSGSSYNEQF
length: 15
J: TRBJ2-1
V: TRBV15

CDR3: ASSIKERYTGELF
length: 13
J: TRBJ2-2
V: TRBV19

CDR3: ASSKQGALNTEAF
length: 13
J: TRBJ1-1
V: TRBV2

CDR3: ASSQILAAVNEQF
length: 13
J: TRBJ2-1
V: TRBV3-1

CDR3: ASSQRTGRNEQY
length: 12
J: TRBJ2-3
V: TRBV4-2

CDR3: ASSGIPDQETQY
length: 12
J: TRBJ2-5
V: TRBV9

CDR3: SATGTTSYEQY
length: 11
J: TRBJ2-7
V: TRBV20-1

CDR3: ASSQGAFSSGNTIY
length: 14
J: TRBJ1-3
V: TRBV3-1

CDR3: SARVDRGNFNTEAF
length: 14
J: TRBJ1-1
V: TRBV20-1

CDR3: ASSRDTGRRSPLH
length: 13
J: TRBJ1-6
V: TRBV7-9

CDR3: ASKPLAKNIQY
length: 11
J: TRBJ2-4
V: TRBV2

CDR3: SVDHPGTREREQF
length: 13
J: TRBJ2-1
V: TRBV29-1

CDR3: ATSDQQAF
length: 8
J: TRBJ1-1
V: TRBV24-1

CDR3: ASSFQGGTGELF
length: 12
J: TRBJ2-2
V: TRBV7-2

CDR3: ANSRDRQETQY
length: 11
J: TRBJ2-5
V: TRBV7-3

CDR3: SARMRWYGELF
length: 11
J: TRBJ2-2
V: TRBV20-1

CDR3: SAGREGNNEQF
length: 11
J: TRBJ2-1
V: TRBV20-1

CDR3: AISRGLAAGETQY
length: 13
J: TRBJ2-5
V: TRBV10-3

CDR3: AISFGGGIGELF
length: 12
J: TRBJ2-2
V: TRBV10-3

CDR3: AAAGGGAEETQY
length: 12
J: TRBJ2-5
V: TRBV10-3

CDR3: ASSAPGQGAGGQF
length: 13
J: TRBJ2-1
V: TRBV19

CDR3: ASSLGYGSPLH
length: 11
J: TRBJ1-6
V: TRBV7-6

CDR3: ASSEGYGGVYEQY
length: 13
J: TRBJ2-7
V: TRBV2

CDR3: SVADSSGANVLT
length: 12
J: TRBJ2-6
V: TRBV29-1

CDR3: ASSPRLTDRGQYQETQY
length: 17
J: TRBJ2-5
V: TRBV12-3/TRBV12-4

CDR3: ATSSPTSDRGLETQY
length: 15
J: TRBJ2-5
V: TRBV15

CDR3: ASRTGSNEQF
length: 10
J: TRBJ2-1
V: TRBV7-7

CDR3: ASSASLTGGTNQPQH
length: 15
J: TRBJ1-5
V: TRBV6-1

CDR3: ASSNSLQGSVTYEQY
length: 15
J: TRBJ2-7
V: TRBV9

CDR3: ASSLPGGNEQY
length: 11
J: TRBJ2-3
V: TRBV7-9

CDR3: ASSPAGAWHEQY
length: 12
J: TRBJ2-7
V: TRBV12-3/TRBV12-4

CDR3: SASLADILVTDTQY
length: 14
J: TRBJ2-3
V: TRBV20-1

CDR3: ASSEIVGANGKLF
length: 13
J: TRBJ1-4
V: TRBV2

CDR3: ASRAQQGWNSPLH
length: 13
J: TRBJ1-6
V: TRBV2

CDR3: ATSSPSLMRGTHHEQF
length: 16
J: TRBJ2-1
V: TRBV15

CDR3: ATSRDVVGNQPQH
length: 13
J: TRBJ1-5
V: TRBV15

CDR3: ASSPRREKWDQPQH
length: 14
J: TRBJ1-5
V: TRBV19

CDR3: AYAGTGGEQY
length: 10
J: TRBJ2-7
V: TRBV10-3

CDR3: ASTEGGYDQPQH
length: 12
J: TRBJ1-5
V: TRBV19

CDR3: SVVAGGPRTQY
length: 11
J: TRBJ2-5
V: TRBV20-1

CDR3: ASSLGAGGDNEQF
length: 13
J: TRBJ2-1
V: TRBV5-1

CDR3: ASSLKQGDTEAF
length: 12
J: TRBJ1-1
V: TRBV7-9

CDR3: ASSQGQGALLGSPLH
length: 15
J: TRBJ1-6
V: TRBV3-1

CDR3: ASSVTRRATNEKLF
length: 14
J: TRBJ1-4
V: TRBV6-1

CDR3: AISESGSPRTEAF
length: 13
J: TRBJ1-1
V: TRBV10-3